The present entry profiles one T cell receptor beta chain with its context. Blood got drawn at baseline, again on cycle 4 day 1, and then on cycle 7 day 1. This entry belongs to a study of OX40 agonist ivuxolimab in advanced cancers. On the study more broadly: Participants could have had prior anti-PD-1, anti-PD-L1 or anti-CTLA-4 therapy, and 40% had some.

After removal of 3 bases from V and 8 bases from J, the junction contained 12 bases not matched to a gene. The CDR3 totals 16 residues. CDR1 is MDHEN and CDR2 is SYDVKM in the germline V gene. Libraries were prepared by immunoSEQ multiplex PCR; TCRdb keeps only in-frame clonotypes and omits some of them. The repertoire includes under 65,000 clones, 80% to 90% of them detected once, and 9.5% to 13% sits in the top ten. This receptor was obtained from an adult with an advanced solid tumor such as melanoma, head and neck, liver or kidney cancer. Sequences were derived from CD4+ or CD8+ T cells sorted from blood, sampled in a trial of the OX40 agonist ivuxolimab. The rearrangement links TRBV28 to TRBJ1-4; 7 nucleotides align to TRBD1. CDR3 sequence: CASSLAQTGRREKLFF. The CDR3 DNA follows: TGTGCCAGCAGTTTGGCCCAGACAGGGAGAAGGGAAAAACTGTTTTTT. Supplemented by reference TRBV28 and TRBJ1-4, the full variable domain reads DVKVTQSSRYLVKRTGEKVFLECVQDMDHENMFWYRQDPGLGLRLIYFSYDVKMKEKGDIPEGYSVSREKKERFSLILESASTNQTSMYLCASSLAQTGRREKLFFGSGTQLSVL.